The entry below describes one T cell receptor (beta chain). Libraries were prepared by immunoSEQ multiplex PCR; TCRdb keeps only in-frame clonotypes and omits some of them. The sample includes about 50,000 clones, under 85% of them seen just once. This entry belongs to a study of blood T cell repertoires in COVID-19. In germline, CDR1 is SGHTA, CDR2 FQGNSA. CDR3 length: 14 amino acids. Deletions cut 7 bases from V and 6 bases from J, with 18 bases between. The origin of this receptor is a man aged 35-49 years with acute or convalescent COVID-19. The gene calls are TRBV7-2 and TRBJ1-1, with D hard to call. Sequences were obtained from peripheral blood. In nucleotides, the CDR3 is TGTGCCAGCACCCCAGGTGTGGGTCCGGCTGAAGCTTTCTTT. Its translation is CASTPGVGPAEAFF.